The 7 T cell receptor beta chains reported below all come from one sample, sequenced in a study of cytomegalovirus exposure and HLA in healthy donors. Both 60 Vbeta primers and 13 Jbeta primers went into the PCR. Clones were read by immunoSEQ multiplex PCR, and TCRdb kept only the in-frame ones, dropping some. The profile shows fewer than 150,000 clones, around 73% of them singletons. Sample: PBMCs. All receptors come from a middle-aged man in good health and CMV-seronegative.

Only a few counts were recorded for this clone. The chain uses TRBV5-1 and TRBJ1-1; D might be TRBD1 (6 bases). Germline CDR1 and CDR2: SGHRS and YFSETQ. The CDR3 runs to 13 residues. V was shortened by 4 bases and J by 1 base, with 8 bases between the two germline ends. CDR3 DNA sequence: TGCGCCAGCAGCACACAGGGGAACACTGAAGCTTTCTTT. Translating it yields CASSTQGNTEAFF.

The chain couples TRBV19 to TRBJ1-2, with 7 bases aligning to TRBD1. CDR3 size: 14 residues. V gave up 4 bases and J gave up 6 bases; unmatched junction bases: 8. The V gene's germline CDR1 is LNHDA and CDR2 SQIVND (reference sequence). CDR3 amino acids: CASSRDRGTNGYTF. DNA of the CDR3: TGTGCCAGTAGTAGGGACAGAGGTACGAATGGCTACACCTTC. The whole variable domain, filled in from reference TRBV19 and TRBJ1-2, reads DGGITQSPKYLFRKEGQNVTLSCEQNLNHDAMYWYRQDPGQGLRLIYYSQIVNDFQKGDIAEGYSVSREKKESFPLTVTSAQKNPTAFYLCASSRDRGTNGYTFGSGTRLTVV.

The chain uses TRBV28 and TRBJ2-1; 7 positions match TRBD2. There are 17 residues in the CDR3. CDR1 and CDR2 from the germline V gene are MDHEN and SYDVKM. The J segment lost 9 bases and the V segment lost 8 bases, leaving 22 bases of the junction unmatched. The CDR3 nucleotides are TGTGCCAGCGCAACCTCGAGAGGCGGGAGAGGTGTTGCTGAGCAGTTCTTC. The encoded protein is CASATSRGGRGVAEQFF.

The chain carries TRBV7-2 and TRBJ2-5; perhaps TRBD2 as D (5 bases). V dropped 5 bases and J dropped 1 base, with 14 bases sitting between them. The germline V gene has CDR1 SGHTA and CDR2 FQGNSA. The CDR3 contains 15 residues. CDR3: CASSKVNLAQETQYF. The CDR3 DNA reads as TGTGCCAGCAGCAAAGTAAACCTAGCCCAAGAGACCCAGTACTTC.

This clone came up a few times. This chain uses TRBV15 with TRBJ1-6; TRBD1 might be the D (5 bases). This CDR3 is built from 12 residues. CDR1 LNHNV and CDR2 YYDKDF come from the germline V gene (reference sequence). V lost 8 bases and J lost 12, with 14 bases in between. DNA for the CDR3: TGTGCCACCGGGAAGGGGCGAGGACCCCTCCACTTT. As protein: CATGKGRGPLHF.

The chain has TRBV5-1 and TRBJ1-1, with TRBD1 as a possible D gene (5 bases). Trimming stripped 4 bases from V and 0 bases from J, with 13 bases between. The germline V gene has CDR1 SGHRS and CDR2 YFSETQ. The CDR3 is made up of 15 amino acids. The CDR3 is CASSPQTDLNTEAFF. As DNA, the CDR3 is TGCGCCAGCAGCCCACAGACAGACCTGAACACTGAAGCTTTCTTT.

The CDR3 coding sequence is TGCGCCAGCAGCCAAGGACTAGCGGGAGTTACAGCCAAAAACATTCAGTACTTC. This translates into CASSQGLAGVTAKNIQYF. The chain has TRBV4-1 and TRBJ2-4; 12 nucleotides agree with TRBD2. Germline V lookup: CDR1 MGHRA, CDR2 YSYEKL. The CDR3 is 18 residues long. J gave up 0 bases and V 1 base, and 4 bases lay outside the gene matches.